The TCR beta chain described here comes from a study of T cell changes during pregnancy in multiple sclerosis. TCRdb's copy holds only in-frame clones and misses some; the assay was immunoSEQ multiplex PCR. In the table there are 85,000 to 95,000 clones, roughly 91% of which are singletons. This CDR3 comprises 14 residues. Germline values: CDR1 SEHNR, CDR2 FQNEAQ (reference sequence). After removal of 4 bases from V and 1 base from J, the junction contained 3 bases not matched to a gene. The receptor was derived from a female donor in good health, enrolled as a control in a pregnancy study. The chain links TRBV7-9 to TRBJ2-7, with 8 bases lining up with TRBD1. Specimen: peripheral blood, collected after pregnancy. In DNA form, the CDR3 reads TGTGCCAGCAGCTCCGGGACAGGTTCCTACGAGCAGTACTTC. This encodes CASSSGTGSYEQYF. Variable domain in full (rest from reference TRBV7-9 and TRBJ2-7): DTGVSQNPRHKITKRGQNVTFRCDPISEHNRLYWYRQTLGQGPEFLTYFQNEAQLEKSRLLSDRFSAERPKGSFSTLEIQRTEQGDSAMYLCASSSGTGSYEQYFGPGTRLTVT.